These 22 T cell receptor beta chains originate from one sample sequenced in a study of control samples from healthy donors and cancer patients. Profiling relied on immunoSEQ multiplex PCR, and the TCRdb table lists in-frame clones only, not all of them. The sample yields 400,000 to 450,000 clones, 90% seen once. Sequenced material: PBMCs. Receptors were obtained from a man aged 35 to 55 with head and neck cancer.

CDR3 DNA: TGTGCCAGCAGCCCCACTGGACTAGCGGGGGGACCCCGGTACCAAGAGACCCAGTACTTC. Its translation is CASSPTGLAGGPRYQETQYF. The rearrangement joins TRBV14 to TRBJ2-5; 14 nucleotides agree with TRBD2. The CDR3 sequence is 20 residues long. CDR1 and CDR2 from the germline V gene are SGHDN and FVKESK. V lost 4 bases, J lost 0 bases, and 13 bases stayed unmatched.

The CDR3 region has the DNA TGTGCCAGCAGTACTAATCTTCAACTTCTGAACACTGAAGCTTTCTTT. As protein: CASSTNLQLLNTEAFF. The V and J genes are TRBV6-2 or TRBV6-3 and TRBJ1-1, with D unresolved. The germline V gene has CDR1 MNHEY and CDR2 SVGEGT. CDR3 length: 16 residues. V shed 5 bases and J shed 0 bases, with 16 bases lying between them.

V is TRBV5-1 and J is TRBJ1-1; no clear D gene. The CDR3 consists of 17 residues. The V end lost 4 bases, the J end lost 7 bases, and 26 bases lay between the germline ends. The germline V gene encodes CDR1 SGHRS and CDR2 YFSETQ. Written as DNA, the CDR3 is TGCGCCAGCAGCCTATTGGAAGGGTTGGATATACTTAATGAAGCTTTCTTT. Translated, it gives CASSLLEGLDILNEAFF.

The chain has TRBV5-6 and TRBJ2-5, with TRBD1 matching over 10 bases. Germline V lookup: CDR1 SGHDT, CDR2 YYEEEE. The CDR3 covers 14 residues. J gave up 5 bases and V 1 base, and 2 bases lay outside the gene matches. This chain's CDR3 is CASSLMDRGETQYF. The CDR3 DNA follows: TGTGCCAGCAGCTTGATGGACAGGGGGGAGACCCAGTACTTC.

The chain uses TRBV6-5 and TRBJ2-7; 8 bases line up with TRBD2. V was pared by 0 bases and J by 7 bases, with 8 bases of the junction left unmatched. Germline values: CDR1 MNHEY, CDR2 SVGAGI. The CDR3 length is 15 residues. The CDR3 DNA sequence: TGTGCCAGCAGTTACTCCCTCGGACTAGCCCTTGAGCAGTACTTC. Translated: CASSYSLGLALEQYF.

A single count supports this clone. The chain combines TRBV28 with TRBJ1-2, with D tentatively TRBD1 (5 bases). V lost 6 bases, J lost 2 bases, and 16 bases lay in between. Germline V lookup: CDR1 MDHEN, CDR2 SYDVKM. The CDR3 loop spans 15 amino acids. CDR3 nucleotides: TGTGCCAGCAGGACGAGAGGCCCAGGGAACTATGGCTACACCTTC. As protein: CASRTRGPGNYGYTF.

The rearrangement joins TRBV10-3 to TRBJ2-7; D unresolved. CDR3 length: 15 amino acids. CDR1 is ENHRY, CDR2 SYGVKD, per germline. With 3 bases removed from V and 0 bases from J, the gap between germline ends came to 12 bases. The CDR3 DNA reads TGTGCCATCAGTGAAGGGATCCCTAGCTCCTACGAGCAGTACTTC. Its translation is CAISEGIPSSYEQYF.

The chain has TRBV29-1 and TRBJ1-4; no firm D call. This CDR3 contains 13 residues. Trimming removed 4 bases at V and 4 bases at J, with 10 bases between. Germline CDR1 reads SQVTM; CDR2 reads ANQGSEA. As DNA, the CDR3 is TGCAGCGTTGTGAGTGGCGTTAATGAAAAACTGTTTTTT. Protein: CSVVSGVNEKLFF. Variable domain in full (rest from reference TRBV29-1 and TRBJ1-4): SAVISQKPSRDICQRGTSLTIQCQVDSQVTMMFWYRQQPGQSLTLIATANQGSEATYESGFVIDKFPISRPNLTFSTLTVSNMSPEDSSIYLCSVVSGVNEKLFFGSGTQLSVL.

V gene TRBV5-1 combines with J gene TRBJ1-1; D not resolved. Germline CDR1 is SGHRS and CDR2 is YFSETQ. V lost 4 bases to trimming and J lost 4 bases, with 8 bases between them. The length of the CDR3 is 12 residues. The CDR3 DNA follows: TGCGCCAGCAGCCCCCCCACCACTGAAGCTTTCTTT. Translating it yields CASSPPTTEAFF.

The rearrangement joins TRBV28 to TRBJ1-1; no clear D. Germline loops: CDR1 MDHEN, CDR2 SYDVKM. V was pared by 6 bases and J by 0 bases, with 5 bases between. CDR3 size: 12 residues. CDR3 in amino acids: CASSLVNTEAFF. The CDR3 DNA follows: TGTGCCAGCAGCTTGGTGAACACTGAAGCTTTCTTT.

The chain recombines TRBV14 with TRBJ2-7; D gene ambiguous. From germline, CDR1 is SGHDN and CDR2 FVKESK. Deletions cut 1 base from V and 3 bases from J, with 13 bases between. The CDR3 is made up of 15 amino acids. The CDR3 DNA follows: TGTGCCAGCAGCCAAGGGAAGTCCCCCTTCTACGAGCAGTACTTC. This translates into CASSQGKSPFYEQYF.

This chain connects TRBV5-1 to TRBJ2-1; 12 nucleotides agree with TRBD1. The CDR3 contains 15 residues. Germline V lookup: CDR1 SGHRS, CDR2 YFSETQ. With V trimmed by 0 bases and J by 8 bases, 3 bases remained unmatched. The CDR3 DNA follows: TGCGCCAGCAGCTTGGTAGGGACAGGGGGCGATGAGCAGTTCTTC. Translated, it gives CASSLVGTGGDEQFF.

This clone was detected a few times. V and J are TRBV28 and TRBJ2-7; D possibly uses TRBD1 or TRBD2 (5 bases each). With 9 bases removed from V and 0 bases from J, the gap between germline ends came to 15 bases. This CDR3 contains 14 residues. The germline CDR1 and CDR2 sequences are MDHEN and SYDVKM. CDR3: CASLGAGFSYEQYF. The CDR3 DNA follows: TGTGCCAGTCTCGGGGCAGGGTTCTCCTACGAGCAGTACTTC.

The chain couples TRBV2 to TRBJ2-2; unclear D gene. Germline V lookup: CDR1 SNHLY, CDR2 FYNNEI. V shed 5 bases and J shed 6 bases, with 4 bases lying between them. This CDR3 has 11 residues. In DNA, the CDR3 is TGTGCCAGCAGTTCGGCCGGGGAGCTGTTTTTT. Amino acids: CASSSAGELFF.

The chain is built from TRBV29-1 and TRBJ1-1; no clear D. Trimming took 5 bases from V and 0 from J, leaving 7 bases between them. The CDR3 spans 12 residues. Germline CDR1 is SQVTM and CDR2 is ANQGSEA. CDR3 sequence: CSVSYLNTEAFF. The CDR3 DNA is TGCAGCGTTTCTTACTTGAACACTGAAGCTTTCTTT.

The gene calls are TRBV6-6 and TRBJ2-7; 8 nucleotides match TRBD1. This CDR3 has 17 amino acids. Germline V lookup: CDR1 MNHNY, CDR2 SVGAGI (reference sequence). V dropped 5 bases and J dropped 2; count of bases not matched to a gene: 14. CDR3 sequence (DNA): TGTGCCAGCAGTCAACCACCGGGACAGGCCTCTACCTACGAGCAGTACTTC. Translating gives CASSQPPGQASTYEQYF.

There are a few counts of this clone. V usage is TRBV9 and J usage is TRBJ1-3, with D possibly matching TRBD1 (5 bases). This CDR3 spans 15 amino acids. The V gene lost 0 bases and the J gene lost 7 bases, with 14 bases spanning the gap. Per germline, CDR1 SGDLS and CDR2 YYNGEE. The CDR3 nucleotides read TGTGCCAGCAGCGTAGGTGAAGGGGAGTGGAACACCATATATTTT. Amino acids: CASSVGEGEWNTIYF.

The chain combines TRBV20-1 with TRBJ2-3, with 8 bases identical to TRBD2. Trimming removed 3 bases from V and 7 bases from J; junction bases left unmatched: 12. CDR1 DFQATT and CDR2 SNEGSKA come from the germline V gene (reference sequence). This CDR3 comprises 15 residues. The CDR3 spells CSASGGGTRLYTQYF. DNA of the CDR3: TGCAGTGCTAGTGGAGGAGGGACTAGACTCTATACGCAGTATTTT.

On this clone: This sample includes further DNA sequences coding for the same CDR3. This chain joins TRBV13 and TRBJ2-7; 8 bases are a match to TRBD2. From germline, CDR1 is PRHDT and CDR2 FYEKMQ (reference sequence). The CDR3 consists of 15 residues. J lost 2 bases, V lost 0 bases, and 3 bases had no gene match. The CDR3 protein is CASSLGLAGTYEQYF. The CDR3 DNA reads TGTGCCAGCAGCTTAGGTCTAGCGGGCACCTACGAGCAGTACTTC.

This clone has just one count. This chain uses TRBV4-2 with TRBJ1-6; D remains unclear. Trimming removed 0 bases from V and 13 bases from J, with 10 bases in between. Germline CDR1 is LGHNA and CDR2 is YNFKEQ. The CDR3 length is 13 residues. The CDR3 protein is CASSQDLAGPLHF. The CDR3 bases are TGTGCCAGCAGCCAAGATTTGGCCGGTCCCCTCCACTTT.

This clone was recorded once. The V and J genes are TRBV28 and TRBJ1-1; 9 bases agree with TRBD1. CDR3 length equals 14 residues. Trimming removed 5 bases from V and 5 bases from J; junction bases left unmatched: 6. The germline CDR1 and CDR2 sequences are MDHEN and SYDVKM. CDR3 sequence reads: CASSPPDRGTEAFF. DNA of the CDR3: TGTGCCAGCAGTCCCCCGGACAGGGGTACTGAAGCTTTCTTT.

The chain is built from TRBV6-2 or TRBV6-3 and TRBJ1-6; no reliable D call. The V gene's germline CDR1 is MNHEY and CDR2 SVGEGT. Trimming removed 5 bases at V and 7 bases at J, with 9 bases between. The CDR3 runs 13 residues. CDR3 DNA sequence: TGTGCCAGCAGTCCGATCAGAAATTCACCCCTCCACTTT. It encodes CASSPIRNSPLHF.